These T cell receptor beta chains were read from a single sample in a study of blood T cell repertoires in COVID-19. Assay: immunoSEQ multiplex PCR; the TCRdb copy retains only in-frame clones and omits some. The repertoire includes 140,000 to 150,000 clones, about 88% of them detected once, and about 2.3% sits in the top ten. Specimen: peripheral blood. Every receptor here comes from a human donor in a cohort sampled during active COVID-19. CDR3s include the opening cysteine and the closing phenylalanine or tryptophan. The order of the fields is CDR3 DNA, CDR3 protein, J gene, V gene, CDR3 length, clone size, D gene. A D gene is named only where the DNA matches it firmly. For some rows the clone size is stated as once, few or many, or as a class when expanded; others skip it.

CDR3nt: TGTGCCAGCAGTTCCCCCCCGGGGGTGGTTTACAATGAGCAGTTCTTC; CDR3aa: CASSSPPGVVYNEQFF; j_gene: TRBJ2-1; v_gene: TRBV28; len: 16; abundance: -; d_gene: -
CDR3nt: TGTGCCAGAAGCGGCGGACAGCTTAATTCACCCCTCCACTTT; CDR3aa: CARSGGQLNSPLHF; j_gene: TRBJ1-6; v_gene: TRBV5-3; len: 14; abundance: -; d_gene: -
CDR3nt: TGTGCCAGCCGATCTCAGGGACTTAGCAATCAGCCCCAGCATTTT; CDR3aa: CASRSQGLSNQPQHF; j_gene: TRBJ1-5; v_gene: TRBV2; len: 15; abundance: few; d_gene: -
CDR3nt: TGTGCCACCAGTGATTTCTCCGGGAGAGGAACCGGGGAGCTGTTTTTT; CDR3aa: CATSDFSGRGTGELFF; j_gene: TRBJ2-2; v_gene: TRBV24-1; len: 16; abundance: -; d_gene: -
CDR3nt: TGTGCCAGCAGCCATTACCGGGACTCTAATGAAAAACTGTTTTTT; CDR3aa: CASSHYRDSNEKLFF; j_gene: TRBJ1-4; v_gene: TRBV4-2; len: 15; abundance: -; d_gene: -
CDR3nt: TGTGCCAGCAGCGCCCGTTTCGGGGGGGGCGGGGAAAAACTGTTTTTT; CDR3aa: CASSARFGGGGEKLFF; j_gene: TRBJ1-4; v_gene: TRBV9; len: 16; abundance: few; d_gene: -
CDR3nt: TGCGCCAGCCACGCTTCCCCTAGCCGAGGGTCAGAGACCCAGTACTTC; CDR3aa: CASHASPSRGSETQYF; j_gene: TRBJ2-5; v_gene: TRBV5-1; len: 16; abundance: -; d_gene: -
CDR3nt: TGTGCCAGCAGCTTATCGACTAGGCGGGTTGAGACCCAGTACTTC; CDR3aa: CASSLSTRRVETQYF; j_gene: TRBJ2-5; v_gene: TRBV7-2; len: 15; abundance: -; d_gene: -
CDR3nt: TGCGCCAGCAGCTTTTATCTGGACGGGGGAGTTGGTGGCTACACCTTC; CDR3aa: CASSFYLDGGVGGYTF; j_gene: TRBJ1-2; v_gene: TRBV5-1; len: 16; abundance: -; d_gene: -
CDR3nt: TGTGCCAGCAGCTTAGGACTAGGGAGTGCAGATACGCAGTATTTT; CDR3aa: CASSLGLGSADTQYF; j_gene: TRBJ2-3; v_gene: TRBV7-3; len: 15; abundance: -; d_gene: TRBD2
CDR3nt: TGTGCCAGCTCACTTGGGCAGCAAGGAGAGACCCAGTACTTC; CDR3aa: CASSLGQQGETQYF; j_gene: TRBJ2-5; v_gene: TRBV18; len: 14; abundance: -; d_gene: -
CDR3nt: TGTGCCAGCAGCTTAGGGACAGGCAGCGAGCAGTACTTC; CDR3aa: CASSLGTGSEQYF; j_gene: TRBJ2-7; v_gene: TRBV11-2; len: 13; abundance: -; d_gene: TRBD1
CDR3nt: TGCGCCAGCAGTCACAGGGCAACTCGCGGTAATGAAAAACTGTTTTTT; CDR3aa: CASSHRATRGNEKLFF; j_gene: TRBJ1-4; v_gene: TRBV5-1; len: 16; abundance: -; d_gene: -
CDR3nt: TGTGCCAGCAGCTTACAGGGTTGGGGAACTTTCTTT; CDR3aa: CASSLQGWGTFF; j_gene: TRBJ1-1; v_gene: TRBV7-2; len: 12; abundance: -; d_gene: -